This T cell receptor (beta chain) originates from a study of response to subunit inactivated influenza vaccine. This clonotype was found many times. The antigen remains unidentified. Each CDR3 protein is one row after TCRdb ran MiXCR on the RT-PCR reads. There are around 760,000 distinct CDR3 sequences in the sample; roughly 13% occur only once, and approximately 6.5% lies in the top ten. The germline V gene encodes CDR1 MDHEN and CDR2 SYDVKM. This CDR3 contains 14 residues. Trimming took off 0 bases at V and 1 base at J, with 3 bases between the two ends. Study-wide results and limits: New T cells are recruited in small numbers by each seasonal influenza vaccination, according to the authors' suggestion.

The source of this sequence is a middle-aged man who received an inactivated influenza vaccine. Source: PBMCs from blood, taken 14 days before vaccination. The chain combines TRBV28 with TRBJ2-2; unclear D gene. The CDR3 sequence is CASSLWGNTGELFF. CDR3 bases: TGTGCCAGCAGTTTATGGGGGAACACCGGGGAGCTGTTTTTT.